The 17 T cell receptor beta chains below all came from one sample that was sequenced in a study of blood T cells in healthy people across ages. Combining a sample-barcoded 5' primer with a J-beta primer mix, a second PCR ran for roughly 6 to 12 cycles. TCRdb re-called the 5' RACE reads with MiXCR, one entry per CDR3 protein. The table shows 780,000 or so distinct CDR3 sequences, with roughly three fifths occurring only once. Sequencing was done on a sample of blood. The receptors here all came from a man aged 40-49 years in good health.

The chain recombines TRBV29-1 with TRBJ2-7; D remains ambiguous. This CDR3 comprises 15 residues. Trimming took off 5 bases at V and 0 bases at J, with 17 bases between the two ends. CDR1 is SQVTM, CDR2 ANQGSEA, per germline. CDR3 loop: CSVWSVFLSSYEQYF. CDR3 sequence (DNA): TGCAGCGTTTGGTCAGTTTTTCTAAGCTCCTACGAGCAGTACTTC.

This clonotype was observed a few times. The rearrangement links TRBV7-2 to TRBJ2-3; 15 nucleotides align to TRBD2. Trimming removed 3 bases from V and 5 bases from J; junction bases left unmatched: 3. Germline V CDR1 and CDR2: SGHTA, FQGNSA. The CDR3 contains 16 residues. The CDR3, as DNA: TGTGCCAGCAGCTTGGGACTAGCGGGGGGTAGAGATACGCAGTATTTT. Protein sequence: CASSLGLAGGRDTQYF.

The rearrangement links TRBV20-1 to TRBJ2-4; 7 bases align to TRBD2. Trimming at V came to 5 bases and at J to 4 bases, leaving 5 bases not matched to a gene. Germline assignment: CDR1 DFQATT and CDR2 SNEGSKA (reference sequence). There are 13 residues in the CDR3. For the CDR3, the DNA is TGCAGTGCTCTAGACGGGGGGAAAAACATTCAGTACTTC. It yields the protein CSALDGGKNIQYF.

The genes are TRBV10-3 and TRBJ1-5; TRBD1 might be the D (5 bases). Germline lookup yields CDR1 ENHRY and CDR2 SYGVKD. There are 15 residues in the CDR3. Trimming pared 10 bases from V and 4 bases from J, leaving 20 bases between. CDR3 sequence (DNA): TGTGCCACCGGAGGGGACTCCCCCGGTAATCAGCCCCAGCATTTT. Translated, it gives CATGGDSPGNQPQHF.

This clonotype has only a few counts. The J gene is TRBJ2-1, the V gene TRBV7-2; D not certain. The CDR3 covers 16 residues. Germline values: CDR1 SGHTA, CDR2 FQGNSA. V was pared by 2 bases and J by 0 bases, with 11 bases between. In DNA, the CDR3 is TGTGCCAGCAGCTTAACTTCCGCTAGCTCCTACAATGAGCAGTTCTTC. This sequence encodes CASSLTSASSYNEQFF.

This chain links TRBV3-1 with TRBJ2-7; 8 bases line up with TRBD2. Germline V gene sequence: CDR1 LGHDT, CDR2 YNNKEL (reference sequence). The V and J ends lost 3 bases and 5 bases, in that order; junction bases with no gene match: 15. This CDR3 region has 17 residues. CDR3 sequence reads: CASSQDKSGRRVDEQYF. In nucleotides, the CDR3 is TGTGCCAGCAGCCAGGATAAGAGCGGGAGAAGGGTGGACGAGCAGTACTTC.

The chain joins TRBV28 to TRBJ2-1; D not certain. CDR3 length equals 14 residues. Trimming took off 9 bases at V and 8 bases at J, with 20 bases between the two ends. CDR1 and CDR2 from the germline V gene are MDHEN and SYDVKM. The CDR3 protein is CARRPPRSGYEQFF. CDR3 DNA: TGTGCCAGAAGACCACCCAGGAGTGGCTATGAGCAGTTCTTC. Looking up the rest from reference TRBV28 and TRBJ2-1 gives the full variable domain: DVKVTQSSRYLVKRTGEKVFLECVQDMDHENMFWYRQDPGLGLRLIYFSYDVKMKEKGDIPEGYSVSREKKERFSLILESASTNQTSMYLCARRPPRSGYEQFFGPGTRLTVL.

The sample holds a few counts of this clonotype. This chain links TRBV5-1 with TRBJ2-7; weak D call: TRBD2 (7 bases). V lost 4 bases and J 4 bases, leaving 18 bases between the germline ends. The germline gives CDR1 SGHRS, CDR2 YFSETQ. This CDR3 contains 15 residues. CDR3 in DNA: TGCGCCAGCAGCCCGGGGTTCGGGGGGACATACGAGCAGTACTTC. It translates to CASSPGFGGTYEQYF.

The sample holds a few counts of this clonotype. The rearrangement uses TRBV11-2 and TRBJ2-3; no firm D call. CDR3 length: 14 residues. The germline V and J ends were trimmed by 8 bases and 2 bases, with 14 bases remaining between them. CDR1 SGHAT and CDR2 FQNNGV come from the germline V gene. The CDR3 sequence is CASATDWVTDTQYF. DNA of the CDR3: TGTGCCAGCGCCACCGATTGGGTCACAGATACGCAGTATTTT.

The CDR3 coding sequence is TGTGCCAGCAGCTTAGCAGGTCGCGGGATCCAGACCCAGTACTTC. Translation gives CASSLAGRGIQTQYF. The V call is TRBV7-2, the J call TRBJ2-5, with a weak D call TRBD2 (6 bases). With 0 bases removed from V and 6 bases from J, the gap between germline ends came to 14 bases. Germline V gives CDR1 SGHTA, CDR2 FQGNSA. The CDR3 loop spans 15 amino acids.

The rearrangement joins TRBV7-2 to TRBJ1-2, with D hard to call. V gave up 6 bases and J gave up 3 bases, with 14 bases separating them. Germline V gene data show CDR1 as SGHTA and CDR2 as FQGNSA. This CDR3 spans 14 amino acids. CDR3 in DNA: TGTGCCAGCAGTTTCAAGAGTGATTACTATGGCTACACCTTC. This gives the protein CASSFKSDYYGYTF.

This clonotype was recorded only once. The chain couples TRBV2 to TRBJ2-5; no firm D call. V lost 6 bases and J 2 bases, leaving 13 bases between the germline ends. CDR3 length: 14 amino acids. Germline values: CDR1 SNHLY, CDR2 FYNNEI. CDR3 in amino acids: CASRSDRAQETQYF. The CDR3 coding sequence is TGTGCCAGCAGATCCGACCGGGCACAAGAGACCCAGTACTTC.

The J gene is TRBJ2-3, the V gene TRBV7-3; D gene unclear. Looked up from germline, CDR1 is SGHTA and CDR2 is FQGTGA. V was clipped by 4 bases and J by 0 bases, with 14 bases between them. This CDR3 region has 16 residues. CDR3 in DNA: TGTGCCAGCAGCTCGATTGGTAGCACTAGCACAGATACGCAGTATTTT. As protein: CASSSIGSTSTDTQYF.

The chain links TRBV29-1 to TRBJ2-5; D possibly corresponds to TRBD2 (6 bases). Trimming cost V 7 bases and J 4 bases, with 19 bases left between them. The CDR3 covers 14 residues. The germline gives CDR1 SQVTM, CDR2 ANQGSEA. CDR3 bases: TGCAGCGCCGGAACGGGGGTGTTTGTAGAGACCCAGTACTTC. Its translation: CSAGTGVFVETQYF.

This clonotype was counted between two and nine times. The chain is built from TRBV20-1 and TRBJ1-2; 8 bases match TRBD1. CDR1 is DFQATT, CDR2 SNEGSKA, per germline (reference sequence). Trimming removed 0 bases from V and 7 bases from J; junction bases left unmatched: 4. The CDR3 spans 13 residues. The CDR3 here is CSAREDRGRGYTF. The CDR3 DNA reads as TGCAGTGCTAGAGAAGACAGGGGCCGTGGCTACACCTTC.

V and J are TRBV12-3 or TRBV12-4 and TRBJ1-5; 8 bases map to TRBD1. V trimming: 2 bases; J trimming: 0 bases; junction bases outside the gene matches: 3. The CDR3 covers 16 residues. This chain's CDR3 is CASSLQGAYSNQPQHF. Here the CDR3 DNA reads TGTGCCAGCAGTTTACAGGGGGCTTATAGCAATCAGCCCCAGCATTTT.

This chain joins TRBV7-2 and TRBJ2-3, with D possibly being TRBD2 (6 bases). Trimming took 2 bases from V and 2 from J, leaving 11 bases between them. CDR1 is SGHTA and CDR2 is FQGNSA in the germline V gene. This CDR3 contains 15 residues. The CDR3 spells CASSLIGLLTDTQYF. The CDR3 coding sequence is TGTGCCAGCAGCTTAATAGGACTACTCACAGATACGCAGTATTTT.